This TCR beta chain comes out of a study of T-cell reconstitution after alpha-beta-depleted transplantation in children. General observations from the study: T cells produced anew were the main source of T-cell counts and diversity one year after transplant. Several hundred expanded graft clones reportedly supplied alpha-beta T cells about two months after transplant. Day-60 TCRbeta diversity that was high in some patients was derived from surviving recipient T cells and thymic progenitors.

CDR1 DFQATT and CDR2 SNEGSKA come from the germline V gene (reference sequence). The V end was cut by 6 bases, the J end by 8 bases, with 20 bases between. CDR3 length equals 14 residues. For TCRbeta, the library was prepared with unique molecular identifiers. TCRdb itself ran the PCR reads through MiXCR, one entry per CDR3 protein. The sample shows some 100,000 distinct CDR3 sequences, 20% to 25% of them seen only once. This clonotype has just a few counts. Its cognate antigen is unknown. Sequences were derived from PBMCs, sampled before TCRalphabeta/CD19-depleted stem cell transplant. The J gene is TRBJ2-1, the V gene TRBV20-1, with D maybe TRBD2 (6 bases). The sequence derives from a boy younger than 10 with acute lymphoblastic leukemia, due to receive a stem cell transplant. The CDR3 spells CSALLVPGVDEQFF. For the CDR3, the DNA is TGCAGTGCCCTACTAGTTCCGGGGGTAGATGAGCAGTTCTTC.